The 19 T cell receptor beta chains below come from one sample, sequenced in a study of control samples from healthy donors and cancer patients. Only in-frame clones appear in the TCRdb table, and some are missing; sequencing was by immunoSEQ multiplex PCR. The sample holds some 79,000 clones, about 90% seen once. The sample taken for sequencing was blood. The receptor source for this set is a woman between 45 and 60 years old in good health.

This chain joins TRBV5-1 and TRBJ1-5, with D hard to call. The CDR3 consists of 17 residues. V was clipped by 4 bases and J by 0 bases, with 17 bases between them. Germline CDR1 reads SGHRS; CDR2 reads YFSETQ. The CDR3 loop is CASSLRPVGYSNQPQHF. CDR3 bases: TGCGCCAGCAGCCTCAGACCTGTCGGATATAGCAATCAGCCCCAGCATTTT.

The V call is TRBV28, the J call TRBJ1-5; 7 positions agree with TRBD1. Germline V gene data show CDR1 as MDHEN and CDR2 as SYDVKM. The CDR3 spans 15 residues. V lost 4 bases and J lost 0; bases outside the gene matches: 3. CDR3 coding DNA: TGTGCCAGCAGTTCGACAGGGCTTAGCAATCAGCCCCAGCATTTT. This translates into CASSSTGLSNQPQHF.

V usage is TRBV11-2 and J usage is TRBJ2-3; TRBD1 might be the D (5 bases). V was pared by 0 bases and J by 9 bases, with 7 bases between. The CDR3 sequence is 12 residues long. The germline CDR1 and CDR2 sequences are SGHAT and FQNNGV. In DNA, the CDR3 is TGTGCCAGCAGCTTAGAGGACATAACGCAGTATTTT. It yields the protein CASSLEDITQYF.

CDR3 residues: CASTRTARDYGYTF. CDR3 bases: TGTGCCAGCACCCGGACAGCTAGAGACTATGGCTACACCTTC. V usage is TRBV2 and J usage is TRBJ1-2, with D possibly TRBD1 on 6 matching bases. The CDR3 has 14 residues. Trimming shortened V by 7 bases and J by 3 bases, and 15 bases separated the two germline ends. CDR1 and CDR2 from the germline V gene are SNHLY and FYNNEI. Full variable domain (outside the CDR3, taken from reference TRBV2 and TRBJ1-2): EPEVTQTPSHQVTQMGQEVILRCVPISNHLYFYWYRQILGQKVEFLVSFYNNEISEKSEIFDDQFSVERPDGSNFTLKIRSTKLEDSAMYFCASTRTARDYGYTFGSGTRLTVV.

The V call is TRBV7-9, the J call TRBJ1-1; 7 bases are shared with TRBD1. The CDR3 loop spans 14 amino acids. The ends lost 1 base at V and 1 base at J; junction bases unmatched: 0. Germline values: CDR1 SEHNR, CDR2 FQNEAQ (reference sequence). CDR3 in amino acids: CASSLGQGNTEAFF. The DNA for the CDR3 is TGTGCCAGCAGCTTAGGACAGGGGAACACTGAAGCTTTCTTT.

CDR3 in amino acids: CATSDPRDRGGTEAFF. CDR3 nucleotide sequence: TGTGCCACCAGTGATCCGCGGGACAGGGGAGGAACTGAAGCTTTCTTT. V gene TRBV24-1 combines with J gene TRBJ1-1; 10 bases map to TRBD1. Trimming at V came to 3 bases and at J to 5 bases, leaving 8 bases not matched to a gene. The CDR3 has 16 amino acids. Looked up from germline, CDR1 is KGHDR and CDR2 is SFDVKD.

The V and J genes are TRBV7-6 and TRBJ2-7; 9 positions match TRBD1. With 4 bases clipped from V and 0 bases from J, the junction kept 1 base outside the gene matches. Germline assignment: CDR1 SGHVS and CDR2 FNYEAQ. The CDR3 sequence is 14 residues long. In DNA form, the CDR3 reads TGTGCCAGCAGCTCGGGACAGGGCTCCTACGAGCAGTACTTC. It encodes CASSSGQGSYEQYF.

Here the CDR3 reads CASRPPGTDSSPLHF. CDR3 bases: TGTGCCAGTAGACCGCCCGGGACAGATTCATCACCCCTCCACTTT. The rearrangement uses TRBV19 and TRBJ1-6, with 7 bases aligning to TRBD1. The CDR3 sequence is 15 residues long. CDR1 LNHDA and CDR2 SQIVND come from the germline V gene (reference sequence). V was clipped by 6 bases and J by 10 bases; unmatched bases: 12.

This sequence joins TRBV6-4 and TRBJ2-1; TRBD2 might be the D (6 bases). V lost 0 bases, J lost 4 bases, and 10 bases lay in between. This CDR3 is 15 amino acids long. Germline CDR1 reads MRHNA; CDR2 reads SNTAGT. CDR3 sequence (DNA): TGTGCCAGCAGTGACTCCGGGAGTGGGTACAATGAGCAGTTCTTC. Translating gives CASSDSGSGYNEQFF.

J is TRBJ2-1 and V is TRBV29-1, with 9 bases that match TRBD1. Germline V gene lookup returns CDR1 SQVTM and CDR2 ANQGSEA. V dropped 6 bases and J dropped 1; count of bases not matched to a gene: 7. This CDR3 has 15 residues. CDR3 nucleotides: TGCAGCGTGAACAGGGGGCTTCTTTCCTACAATGAGCAGTTCTTC. The encoded protein is CSVNRGLLSYNEQFF.

The J gene is TRBJ2-4, the V gene TRBV5-1; D possibly matches TRBD1 or TRBD2 (6 bases each). The CDR3 contains 16 residues. Per the germline V gene, CDR1 is SGHRS and CDR2 is YFSETQ. The germline V and J ends were trimmed by 0 bases and 0 bases, with 10 bases remaining between them. The CDR3 bases are TGCGCCAGCAGCTTGGAGGGGGGACTAGCCAAAAACATTCAGTACTTC. As protein: CASSLEGGLAKNIQYF. The entire variable domain, with the rest obtained from reference TRBV5-1 and TRBJ2-4, is as follows: KAGVTQTPRYLIKTRGQQVTLSCSPISGHRSVSWYQQTPGQGLQFLFEYFSETQRNKGNFPGRFSGRQFSNSRSEMNVSTLELGDSALYLCASSLEGGLAKNIQYFGAGTRLSVL.

The chain recombines TRBV18 with TRBJ1-1; 8 nucleotides line up with TRBD1. Per germline, CDR1 KGHSH and CDR2 LQKENI. CDR3 length equals 16 residues. Unmatched junction bases numbered 11, after V lost 3 bases and J lost 5 bases. CDR3 amino acids: CASSPGTGWGSTEAFF. The CDR3 bases are TGTGCCAGCTCACCCGGGACAGGCTGGGGGTCGACTGAAGCTTTCTTT.

J is TRBJ2-1 and V is TRBV11-3; 11 bases match TRBD2. Trimming took 1 base from V and 4 from J; bases not matched to a gene: 6. CDR3 size: 17 residues. CDR1 is SGHNT and CDR2 is YENEEA in the germline V gene. CDR3 residues: CASSLGLGTSGYNEQFF. CDR3 in DNA: TGTGCCAGCAGCTTAGGTCTCGGGACTAGCGGATACAATGAGCAGTTCTTC.

V usage is TRBV7-8 and J usage is TRBJ1-3; 8 bases align to TRBD1. This CDR3 contains 17 residues. Trimming took 4 bases from V and 3 from J; bases not matched to a gene: 11. Germline lookup yields CDR1 SGHVS and CDR2 FQNEAQ. CDR3 DNA sequence: TGTGCCAGCAGCTATATACGGGACAGGTTGGGTGGAAACACCATATATTTT. It specifies CASSYIRDRLGGNTIYF.

The gene calls are TRBV19 and TRBJ1-5, with 7 bases fitting TRBD1. The CDR3 runs to 15 residues. The V gene end was trimmed by 6 bases and the J gene end by 2 bases; junction bases not matched to a gene: 7. Looked up from germline, CDR1 is LNHDA and CDR2 is SQIVND (reference sequence). The DNA of the CDR3 is TGTGCCAGTAGAACTACAGGGGACGGCAATCAGCCCCAGCATTTT. It yields the protein CASRTTGDGNQPQHF.

The chain links TRBV28 to TRBJ2-7, with a tentative D call TRBD1 (5 bases). CDR3 length: 15 residues. Per the germline V gene, CDR1 is MDHEN and CDR2 is SYDVKM. Trimming pared 4 bases from V and 0 bases from J, leaving 13 bases between. The CDR3 here is CASSSEGAASYEQYF. DNA for the CDR3: TGTGCCAGCAGTTCCGAAGGGGCAGCCTCCTACGAGCAGTACTTC.

The CDR3 spells CASSSRGGARGTEAFF. The CDR3, as DNA: TGTGCCAGTAGTTCCCGTGGGGGGGCGCGGGGCACTGAAGCTTTCTTT. The chain employs TRBV19 and TRBJ1-1; maybe TRBD1 (6 bases). Germline values: CDR1 LNHDA, CDR2 SQIVND (reference sequence). V was shortened by 5 bases and J by 4 bases, with 20 bases between the two germline ends. CDR3 length: 16 residues. Looking up the rest from reference TRBV19 and TRBJ1-1 gives the full variable domain: DGGITQSPKYLFRKEGQNVTLSCEQNLNHDAMYWYRQDPGQGLRLIYYSQIVNDFQKGDIAEGYSVSREKKESFPLTVTSAQKNPTAFYLCASSSRGGARGTEAFFGQGTRLTVV.

The CDR3: CASSTKTGFGGELFF. CDR3 bases: TGTGCCAGCAGCACCAAGACAGGGTTTGGCGGGGAGCTGTTTTTT. The chain links TRBV9 to TRBJ2-2, with 7 bases lining up with TRBD1. The V gene's germline CDR1 is SGDLS and CDR2 YYNGEE. The CDR3 is made up of 15 amino acids. After removal of 4 bases from V and 7 bases from J, the junction contained 10 bases not matched to a gene.

This clone was seen a handful of times. The chain has TRBV6-4 and TRBJ2-3; 10 bases line up with TRBD2. J lost 1 base, V lost 3 bases, and 1 base had no gene match. CDR3 size: 15 residues. CDR1 and CDR2 from the germline V gene are MRHNA and SNTAGT. The CDR3 sequence is CASSEGTSGTDTQYF. CDR3 nucleotides: TGTGCCAGCAGTGAGGGGACTAGCGGCACAGATACGCAGTATTTT.